This TCR beta chain came from a study of PD-1 blockade in classical Hodgkin lymphoma. There are 16 residues in the CDR3. CDR1 LNHDA and CDR2 SQIVND come from the germline V gene (reference sequence). The junction had 10 bases not matched to a gene; V was cut back by 5 bases and J by 2 bases. Profiled with immunoSEQ multiplex PCR; TCRdb holds only in-frame clones, not every one. The table records roughly 50,000 clones, 86% of them present only once. Time point here: cycle 4 day 1 (C4D1), after five to seven weeks of nivolumab. Autologous stem cell transplantation was followed by relapse in every patient, and brentuximab vedotin exposure varied.

Material: peripheral blood mononuclear cells (PBMCs), obtained before the fourth cycle of nivolumab. This TCR derives from a human donor with classical Hodgkin lymphoma. This sequence joins TRBV19 and TRBJ2-5; 8 bases align to TRBD2. CDR3 region: CASSLIAGSLQETQYF. CDR3 nucleotides: TGTGCCAGTAGTCTTATAGCGGGAAGTCTTCAAGAGACCCAGTACTTC.